The 24 T cell receptor beta chains in this list originate from one sample, sequenced in a study of Tregs in tolerant kidney transplant recipients. Assay: immunoSEQ multiplex PCR; the TCRdb copy retains only in-frame clones and omits some. This sample yields tens of thousands of clones, of which less than 90% are seen a single time; 0.35% to 0.5% belongs to the top ten. The sequenced sample was CD4+ T cells from blood, obtained before the transplant. These receptors originate from a human donor who received a combined kidney and bone marrow transplant.

The chain is built from TRBV7-2 and TRBJ1-5; D gene ambiguous. V was trimmed by 2 bases and J by 7 bases, leaving 12 bases between them. The CDR3 is made up of 14 amino acids. Germline V lookup: CDR1 SGHTA, CDR2 FQGNSA. Written as DNA, the CDR3 is TGTGCCAGCAGCTTAAGCGGAGTCAGACAGCCCCAGCATTTT. Translation gives CASSLSGVRQPQHF.

The chain carries TRBV5-1 and TRBJ2-7; no reliable D call. The germline CDR1 and CDR2 sequences are SGHRS and YFSETQ. This CDR3 has 14 amino acids. V was shortened by 7 bases and J by 1 base, with 15 bases between the two germline ends. The CDR3 sequence: CASGTGSASYEQYF. In DNA, the CDR3 is TGCGCCAGCGGAACCGGGTCAGCGTCCTACGAGCAGTACTTC. The whole variable domain, filled in from reference TRBV5-1 and TRBJ2-7, reads KAGVTQTPRYLIKTRGQQVTLSCSPISGHRSVSWYQQTPGQGLQFLFEYFSETQRNKGNFPGRFSGRQFSNSRSEMNVSTLELGDSALYLCASGTGSASYEQYFGPGTRLTVT.

The chain carries TRBV11-2 and TRBJ2-3; 9 bases are a match to TRBD2. J was trimmed by 5 bases and V by 0 bases; bases with no gene match: 3. The length of the CDR3 is 15 residues. Germline CDR1 SGHAT, CDR2 FQNNGV. CDR3 nucleotides: TGTGCCAGCAGCTTAGACGCGGGAGGGATAGATACGCAGTATTTT. Its protein product is CASSLDAGGIDTQYF.

J is TRBJ2-2 and V is TRBV6-1; 10 nucleotides line up with TRBD1. Germline V gene lookup returns CDR1 MNHNS and CDR2 SASEGT. CDR3 length: 16 amino acids. V gave up 2 bases and J gave up 6 bases; unmatched junction bases: 6. CDR3 sequence: CASSEPRTGGAGELFF. CDR3 coding DNA: TGTGCCAGCAGTGAACCGAGGACAGGGGGGGCCGGGGAGCTGTTTTTT.

The chain carries TRBV6-1 and TRBJ2-7; possible D gene TRBD1, 5 bases. This CDR3 comprises 14 residues. V lost 8 bases to trimming and J lost 0 bases, with 14 bases between them. Germline V gene data show CDR1 as MNHNS and CDR2 as SASEGT. CDR3 sequence reads: CASLALQGSYEQYF. In nucleotides, the CDR3 is TGTGCCAGCCTGGCGCTCCAGGGCTCCTACGAGCAGTACTTC.

J is TRBJ2-7 and V is TRBV2; 10 bases match TRBD1. Germline V gives CDR1 SNHLY, CDR2 FYNNEI. V was clipped by 7 bases and J by 11 bases; unmatched bases: 14. The CDR3 consists of 14 residues. CDR3 sequence reads: CASTGTGAVGSEYF. In DNA, the CDR3 is TGTGCCAGCACTGGGACAGGGGCGGTCGGGAGTGAGTACTTC.

V usage is TRBV4-3 and J usage is TRBJ2-1; 9 nucleotides agree with TRBD1. CDR3 length: 16 amino acids. V lost 1 base, J lost 10 bases, and 11 bases stayed unmatched. Germline loops: CDR1 LGHNA, CDR2 YSLEER. CDR3 loop: CASSQGSGTGNGEQFF. DNA for the CDR3: TGCGCCAGCAGCCAAGGATCCGGGACAGGGAACGGGGAGCAGTTCTTC.

The V and J genes are TRBV4-2 and TRBJ1-5; possible D gene TRBD1, 5 bases. V lost 3 bases, J lost 3 bases, and 21 bases lay in between. The CDR3 runs 18 residues. Germline V gene lookup returns CDR1 LGHNA and CDR2 YNFKEQ. The CDR3 spells CASSHTLNQGMLNQPQHF. The DNA for the CDR3 is TGTGCCAGCAGCCACACCCTAAACCAGGGAATGCTCAATCAGCCCCAGCATTTT.

This sequence joins TRBV5-8 and TRBJ2-7, with D possibly being TRBD2 (6 bases). Germline values: CDR1 SGHTS, CDR2 YDEGEE. CDR3 size: 14 residues. V was trimmed by 1 base and J by 2 bases, leaving 10 bases between them. The CDR3 DNA reads TGTGCCAGCAGCTTGCGGAGGGCAGCCTACGAGCAGTACTTC. Residues: CASSLRRAAYEQYF.

This clone was counted a single time. The chain has TRBV4-2 and TRBJ2-7; 12 positions agree with TRBD2. V dropped 1 base and J dropped 6; count of bases not matched to a gene: 10. Germline loops: CDR1 LGHNA, CDR2 YNFKEQ. This CDR3 has 17 residues. CDR3 region: CASSQGRELAGGAEQYF. The CDR3 nucleotides read TGTGCCAGCAGCCAAGGAAGGGAGCTAGCGGGAGGGGCCGAGCAGTACTTC.

The chain combines TRBV10-3 with TRBJ1-1; 9 bases are shared with TRBD1. The V gene's germline CDR1 is ENHRY and CDR2 SYGVKD. CDR3 length: 16 amino acids. J lost 1 base, V lost 5 bases, and 8 bases had no gene match. DNA of the CDR3: TGTGCCATCAGTCCCCGGGACAGGGTCGGGAACACTGAAGCTTTCTTT. It encodes CAISPRDRVGNTEAFF.

The rearrangement joins TRBV28 to TRBJ2-3, with 7 positions matching TRBD2. With 6 bases clipped from V and 6 bases from J, the junction kept 12 bases outside the gene matches. Germline V CDR1 and CDR2: MDHEN, SYDVKM. This CDR3 has 15 residues. CDR3: CASSPSGGSRDTQYF. The CDR3 coding sequence is TGTGCCAGCAGCCCTTCCGGCGGGAGCAGGGATACGCAGTATTTT.

This chain joins TRBV19 and TRBJ2-5; TRBD1 matches 8 bases. Trimming took 2 bases from V and 4 from J; bases not matched to a gene: 6. This CDR3 has 15 residues. Looked up from germline, CDR1 is LNHDA and CDR2 is SQIVND (reference sequence). The CDR3 DNA sequence: TGTGCCAGTAGTATACAGGGGGCGGGCGCAGAGACCCAGTACTTC. The encoded protein is CASSIQGAGAETQYF.

The rearrangement uses TRBV14 and TRBJ2-7, with D perhaps TRBD1 (6 bases). V shed 6 bases and J shed 4 bases, with 16 bases lying between them. Germline values: CDR1 SGHDN, CDR2 FVKESK. CDR3 length: 14 residues. CDR3 sequence reads: CASSIGTRPYEQYF. CDR3 DNA: TGTGCCAGCAGTATCGGGACACGACCGTACGAGCAGTACTTC.

The chain employs TRBV7-2 and TRBJ2-7; no clear D. CDR1 and CDR2 from the germline V gene are SGHTA and FQGNSA. V was trimmed by 2 bases and J by 6 bases, leaving 14 bases between them. The CDR3 consists of 14 residues. CDR3 loop: CASSLNTNPGEQYF. CDR3 nucleotides: TGTGCCAGCAGCTTAAATACCAATCCCGGCGAGCAGTACTTC.

The rearrangement uses TRBV7-2 and TRBJ2-2; 7 bases line up with TRBD2. The CDR3 runs 15 residues. Per the germline V gene, CDR1 is SGHTA and CDR2 is FQGNSA. The V segment lost 2 bases and the J segment 4 bases; nucleotides outside the gene matches: 4. The CDR3 DNA reads TGTGCCAGCAGCTTATCTGAGCGGGGCACCGGGGAGCTGTTTTTT. This sequence encodes CASSLSERGTGELFF.

This clone was seen a handful of times. The genes are TRBV19 and TRBJ1-3; the D is unclear. Germline-derived CDR1 and CDR2 are LNHDA and SQIVND (reference sequence). This CDR3 has 15 amino acids. The V end was cut by 8 bases, the J end by 3 bases, with 17 bases between. In nucleotides, the CDR3 is TGTGCCAGTGAGCCACCCCGGGGTGGTGGAAACACCATATATTTT. The encoded protein is CASEPPRGGGNTIYF.

The chain links TRBV30 to TRBJ1-5; a possible D gene is TRBD1 (6 bases). Germline CDR1 reads GTSNPN; CDR2 reads SVGIG (reference sequence). The CDR3 is 13 residues long. Trimming pared 2 bases from V and 3 bases from J, leaving 8 bases between. The CDR3 protein is CAWSRTDNQPQHF. As DNA, the CDR3 is TGTGCCTGGAGTAGGACAGACAATCAGCCCCAGCATTTT. Based on the CDR3 plus reference TRBV30 and TRBJ1-5, the full variable domain is SQTIHQWPATLVQPVGSPLSLECTVEGTSNPNLYWYRQAAGRGLQLLFYSVGIGQISSEVPQNLSASRPQDRQFILSSKKLLLSDSGFYLCAWSRTDNQPQHFGDGTRLSIL.

The V call is TRBV5-4, the J call TRBJ2-5; the D gene is possibly TRBD2 (5 bases). CDR1 is SGHNT, CDR2 YYREEE, per germline (reference sequence). The CDR3 has 14 amino acids. The ends were cut back, 0 bases at V and 3 bases at J, with 9 bases in the middle. The CDR3 DNA reads TGTGCCAGCAGCTTGGCTGGGCGGGAAGAGACCCAGTACTTC. Translation: CASSLAGREETQYF.

V usage is TRBV28 and J usage is TRBJ2-3, with D tentatively TRBD2 (7 bases). Looked up from germline, CDR1 is MDHEN and CDR2 is SYDVKM. V lost 4 bases and J 5 bases, leaving 25 bases between the germline ends. The CDR3 has 18 residues. CDR3 loop: CASSSPSEGEGLEDTQYF. The DNA for the CDR3 is TGTGCCAGCAGTTCGCCATCCGAGGGGGAGGGCCTAGAAGATACGCAGTATTTT.

As DNA, the CDR3 is TGTGCCAGCAGTGAAGACGGGGATTACGAGCAGTACTTC. It specifies CASSEDGDYEQYF. This chain uses TRBV2 with TRBJ2-7; D possibly corresponds to TRBD2 (5 bases). The V end was cut by 1 base, the J end by 4 bases, with 8 bases between. The germline CDR1 and CDR2 sequences are SNHLY and FYNNEI. There are 13 residues in the CDR3.

The genes are TRBV27 and TRBJ2-4, with a weak D call TRBD1 (6 bases). The CDR3 length is 13 residues. V was trimmed by 5 bases and J by 7 bases, leaving 12 bases between them. Germline V gene sequence: CDR1 MNHEY, CDR2 SMNVEV (reference sequence). The CDR3 loop is CASSTSRGNIQYF. The CDR3 nucleotides read TGTGCCAGCAGTACCTCCAGGGGCAACATTCAGTACTTC.

The rearrangement links TRBV2 to TRBJ2-1; 12 bases line up with TRBD2. The CDR3 has 16 amino acids. The J segment lost 0 bases and the V segment lost 6 bases, leaving 3 bases of the junction unmatched. The germline V gene encodes CDR1 SNHLY and CDR2 FYNNEI. The CDR3 loop is CASRTSGRSSYNEQFF. For the CDR3, the DNA is TGTGCCAGCAGAACTAGCGGGAGGAGCTCCTACAATGAGCAGTTCTTC.

The V call is TRBV7-2, the J call TRBJ1-3; D is perhaps TRBD1 (6 bases). V lost 6 bases and J lost 4, with 16 bases in between. This CDR3 spans 15 amino acids. The germline CDR1 and CDR2 sequences are SGHTA and FQGNSA. CDR3 region: CASSFSRGRGNTIYF. The CDR3 coding sequence is TGTGCCAGCAGTTTCTCCAGGGGACGCGGAAACACCATATATTTT.